The present T cell receptor beta chain was sequenced within a study of blood T cell repertoires in COVID-19. During active infection, Seattle patients enrolled and were then monitored through disease. Clones were read by immunoSEQ multiplex PCR, and TCRdb kept only the in-frame ones, dropping some. In the table there are roughly 120,000 clones, roughly 90% of which are singletons. Trimming shortened V by 2 bases and J by 6 bases, and 7 bases separated the two germline ends. The CDR3 is 11 residues long. CDR1 is SQVTM, CDR2 ANQGSEA, per germline. Sequencing used peripheral blood. The receptor was isolated from a man aged 55 to 70 with COVID-19, enrolled during active disease. The chain joins TRBV29-1 to TRBJ1-2; no clear D gene. The CDR3 coding sequence is TGCAGCGTTGAATCCGGGGATGGCTACACCTTC. The encoded protein is CSVESGDGYTF.